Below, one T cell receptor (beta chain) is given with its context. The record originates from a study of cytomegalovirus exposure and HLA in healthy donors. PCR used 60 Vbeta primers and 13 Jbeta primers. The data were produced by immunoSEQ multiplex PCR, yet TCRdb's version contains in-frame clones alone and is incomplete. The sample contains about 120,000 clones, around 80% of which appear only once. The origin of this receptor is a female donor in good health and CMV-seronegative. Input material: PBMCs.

CDR3: CASRLDWSSYNEQFF. The CDR3 nucleotides are TGTGCCAGCAGACTGGACTGGAGCTCCTACAATGAGCAGTTCTTC. The gene calls are TRBV2 and TRBJ2-1; possible D gene TRBD2, 5 bases. The ends were cut back, 6 bases at V and 0 bases at J, with 12 bases in the middle. Per the germline V gene, CDR1 is SNHLY and CDR2 is FYNNEI. The CDR3 runs 15 residues.